These 29 T cell receptor beta chains originate from one sample sequenced in a study of siplizumab effects on memory and regulatory T cells. TCRdb's table, derived via immunoSEQ multiplex PCR, lists solely in-frame clones and lacks some. The repertoire holds 65,000 to 90,000 clones, with 93% as singletons. The material sequenced was CD8+ T cells sorted from blood. All receptors derive from a human donor in good health.

This sequence joins TRBV7-9 and TRBJ2-7; 9 bases are shared with TRBD1. This CDR3 contains 17 residues. Germline loops: CDR1 SEHNR, CDR2 FQNEAQ (reference sequence). Germline trimming cut 7 bases from V and 2 bases from J; bases unmatched to any gene: 15. CDR3 amino acids: CASTGARYGTGTYEQYF. Written as DNA, the CDR3 is TGTGCCAGCACCGGGGCAAGGTACGGGACAGGGACCTACGAGCAGTACTTC.

The chain is built from TRBV7-9 and TRBJ2-7; weak D call: TRBD1 (6 bases). The ends were cut back, 4 bases at V and 2 bases at J, with 15 bases in the middle. There are 15 residues in the CDR3. CDR1 SEHNR and CDR2 FQNEAQ come from the germline V gene (reference sequence). The DNA of the CDR3 is TGTGCCAGCAGCTCCCCCACAGGGCAGGCCTACGAGCAGTACTTC. Its translation is CASSSPTGQAYEQYF.

The gene calls are TRBV27 and TRBJ1-1; 7 nucleotides match TRBD1. CDR3 length equals 15 residues. V lost 8 bases to trimming and J lost 1 base; unmatched junction nucleotides: 10. Germline V gene sequence: CDR1 MNHEY, CDR2 SMNVEV (reference sequence). The CDR3 is CASGPPGQQNTEAFF. In DNA, the CDR3 is TGTGCCAGCGGGCCTCCGGGACAGCAGAACACTGAAGCTTTCTTT.

This chain joins TRBV19 and TRBJ1-1; D is unresolved. The CDR3 is 13 residues long. Germline V gives CDR1 LNHDA, CDR2 SQIVND (reference sequence). The V end lost 1 base, the J end lost 1 base, and 4 bases lay between the germline ends. The CDR3 here is CASSIVANTEAFF. CDR3 bases: TGTGCCAGTAGTATAGTCGCGAACACTGAAGCTTTCTTT.

The V call is TRBV19, the J call TRBJ2-7; D possibly corresponds to TRBD2 (6 bases). The CDR3 spans 15 residues. Germline CDR1 reads LNHDA; CDR2 reads SQIVND (reference sequence). V lost 0 bases, J lost 5 bases, and 14 bases lay in between. CDR3 DNA sequence: TGTGCCAGTAGTATAGATCACGGAGGGAGAAACGAGCAGTACTTC. Encoded protein: CASSIDHGGRNEQYF.

J is TRBJ1-1 and V is TRBV18; tentatively, D is TRBD1 (5 bases). This CDR3 contains 15 residues. The V and J ends lost 0 bases and 1 base respectively, with 9 bases between them. Germline loops: CDR1 KGHSH, CDR2 LQKENI. CDR3 in DNA: TGTGCCAGCTCACCACCGGGACCGACGAACACTGAAGCTTTCTTT. Translated, it gives CASSPPGPTNTEAFF.

The chain couples TRBV28 to TRBJ1-2, with D possibly being TRBD1 (5 bases). CDR1 is MDHEN and CDR2 is SYDVKM in the germline V gene. V dropped 4 bases and J dropped 5 bases, with 17 bases sitting between them. This CDR3 region has 15 residues. This chain's CDR3 is CASSSPRDYGYGYTF. For the CDR3, the DNA is TGTGCCAGCAGTTCCCCCCGGGACTATGGGTATGGCTACACCTTC.

This clone was seen a few times. CDR3 bases: TGTGCTAGTGATCGAGGGGTGGCGAACACTGAAGCTTTCTTT. Residues: CASDRGVANTEAFF. The chain recombines TRBV12-5 with TRBJ1-1; tentative D call: TRBD1 (5 bases). Germline CDR1 reads LGHNT; CDR2 reads FRNRAP. The CDR3 sequence is 14 residues long. Trimming pared 7 bases from V and 1 base from J, leaving 13 bases between.

This clone was counted a single time. The chain couples TRBV19 to TRBJ1-1; 8 bases are a match to TRBD1. The CDR3 contains 15 residues. Per the germline V gene, CDR1 is LNHDA and CDR2 is SQIVND (reference sequence). Trimming took 3 bases from V and 1 from J; bases not matched to a gene: 4. In nucleotides, the CDR3 is TGTGCCAGTAGTATCCTAGACAGGGGGAACACTGAAGCTTTCTTT. Amino acid sequence: CASSILDRGNTEAFF.

This clone has just one count. The chain links TRBV19 to TRBJ1-2, with a possible D match to TRBD1 (5 bases). With 7 bases removed from V and 2 bases from J, the gap between germline ends came to 14 bases. Per the germline V gene, CDR1 is LNHDA and CDR2 is SQIVND (reference sequence). This CDR3 is 14 amino acids long. CDR3 DNA sequence: TGTGCCAGTATAGCTACAGGAAGAAACTATGGCTACACCTTC. Translated: CASIATGRNYGYTF.

This chain links TRBV6-5 with TRBJ1-5; TRBD1 is a possible D gene (6 bases). The CDR3 contains 14 residues. Germline lookup yields CDR1 MNHEY and CDR2 SVGAGI. Trimming took off 0 bases at V and 8 bases at J, with 11 bases between the two ends. The CDR3 DNA reads TGTGCCAGCAGTTACTCGAGGGGGGGTGAGCCCCAGCATTTT. This encodes CASSYSRGGEPQHF.

This sequence joins TRBV11-3 and TRBJ2-6; D ambiguous. V was trimmed by 1 base and J by 5 bases, leaving 0 bases between them. Germline V gives CDR1 SGHNT, CDR2 YENEEA. The CDR3 consists of 12 residues. The CDR3 is CASSLGANVLTF. CDR3 nucleotides: TGTGCCAGCAGCTTAGGGGCCAACGTCCTGACTTTC.

The V and J genes are TRBV6-1 and TRBJ2-7; 7 bases map to TRBD1. The J segment lost 7 bases and the V segment lost 7 bases, leaving 7 bases of the junction unmatched. This CDR3 contains 12 residues. Germline values: CDR1 MNHNS, CDR2 SASEGT. The CDR3 loop is CASKGASGEQYF. In DNA, the CDR3 is TGTGCCAGCAAGGGGGCTTCTGGTGAGCAGTACTTC.

The V gene is TRBV6-1, the J gene TRBJ2-5; TRBD2 matches 8 bases. V lost 2 bases to trimming and J lost 4 bases; unmatched junction nucleotides: 6. CDR1 and CDR2 from the germline V gene are MNHNS and SASEGT. The CDR3 contains 15 residues. The CDR3 reads CASSESGGAGETQYF. The CDR3 region has the DNA TGTGCCAGCAGTGAATCGGGGGGGGCCGGAGAGACCCAGTACTTC.

This CDR3 reads CASSQTGNGEAFF. The CDR3 nucleotides read TGCGCCAGCAGCCAAACAGGGAACGGTGAAGCTTTCTTT. The chain carries TRBV4-1 and TRBJ1-1; a weak D match, TRBD1 (6 bases). The CDR3 consists of 13 residues. V gave up 2 bases and J gave up 7 bases, with 11 bases separating them. Germline V gene sequence: CDR1 MGHRA, CDR2 YSYEKL.

The J gene is TRBJ2-3, the V gene TRBV7-2; 7 nucleotides agree with TRBD2. CDR3 length equals 14 residues. With V trimmed by 3 bases and J by 3 bases, 3 bases remained unmatched. The germline V gene encodes CDR1 SGHTA and CDR2 FQGNSA. The CDR3 nucleotides are TGTGCCAGCAGCTTCGGCGGGGGAACAGATACGCAGTATTTT. Translation: CASSFGGGTDTQYF.

The chain couples TRBV4-1 to TRBJ2-7; 11 nucleotides agree with TRBD2. V lost 3 bases and J lost 3; bases outside the gene matches: 4. This CDR3 is built from 15 residues. CDR1 MGHRA and CDR2 YSYEKL come from the germline V gene. The CDR3 is CASSHLSGGDYEQYF. CDR3 nucleotide sequence: TGCGCCAGCAGCCACCTTAGCGGGGGGGACTACGAGCAGTACTTC.

This chain uses TRBV29-1 with TRBJ1-1, with D possibly TRBD1 on 5 matching bases. The CDR3 consists of 11 residues. CDR1 is SQVTM, CDR2 ANQGSEA, per germline. The V end lost 7 bases, the J end lost 1 base, and 7 bases lay between the germline ends. DNA for the CDR3: TGCAGCGGAACAGGGAACACTGAAGCTTTCTTT. Its translation is CSGTGNTEAFF.

The CDR3 region has the DNA TGTGCCAGCACCTTGGGGAGGGGGAGAGAAAACACTGAAGCTTTCTTT. Its protein product is CASTLGRGRENTEAFF. The gene calls are TRBV12-1 and TRBJ1-1. TRBV12-1 is annotated as a pseudogene. CDR3 length equals 16 residues.

This clone was detected once. This chain joins TRBV4-3 and TRBJ1-2, with no clear D. The CDR3 totals 15 residues. V was trimmed by 0 bases and J by 0 bases, leaving 8 bases between them. CDR1 and CDR2 from the germline V gene are LGHNA and YSLEER. The CDR3 nucleotides are TGCGCCAGCAGCCAAGAGCCGTTAGCTAACTATGGCTACACCTTC. Translating gives CASSQEPLANYGYTF.

V gene TRBV27 combines with J gene TRBJ1-2; 7 bases are shared with TRBD1. This CDR3 is 17 amino acids long. Unmatched junction bases numbered 20, after V lost 6 bases and J lost 7 bases. Germline V gene sequence: CDR1 MNHEY, CDR2 SMNVEV (reference sequence). The chain's CDR3 is CASSLSEDRIPITGYTF. The CDR3 region has the DNA TGTGCCAGCAGCCTATCCGAGGACAGGATCCCTATTACTGGCTACACCTTC.

The chain employs TRBV14 and TRBJ1-5; 7 bases match TRBD1. Germline V gene sequence: CDR1 SGHDN, CDR2 FVKESK. CDR3 length equals 13 residues. Germline trimming cut 4 bases from V and 4 bases from J; bases unmatched to any gene: 1. The CDR3 bases are TGTGCCAGCAGCCGGGACAGAAATCAGCCCCAGCATTTT. Residues: CASSRDRNQPQHF.

This rearrangement joins TRBV18 to TRBJ1-1; a weak D match, TRBD1 (6 bases). Germline CDR1 is KGHSH and CDR2 is LQKENI. This CDR3 comprises 14 residues. Trimming removed 3 bases from V and 0 bases from J, with 8 bases in between. In DNA, the CDR3 is TGTGCCAGCTCACCCCCAGGGGTGAACACTGAAGCTTTCTTT. This sequence encodes CASSPPGVNTEAFF.

The rearrangement links TRBV5-6 to TRBJ2-5, with 7 nucleotides matching TRBD2. V dropped 4 bases and J dropped 4; count of bases not matched to a gene: 7. This CDR3 spans 14 amino acids. Germline CDR1 SGHDT, CDR2 YYEEEE. CDR3 DNA sequence: TGTGCCAGCAGCCGGGACGGCGGGGGAGAGACCCAGTACTTC. This encodes CASSRDGGGETQYF.

This chain uses TRBV2 with TRBJ1-2, with 7 bases that match TRBD1. The trim removed 11 bases at V and 1 base at J, leaving 10 bases unmatched. Germline CDR1 reads SNHLY; CDR2 reads FYNNEI. This CDR3 contains 14 residues. The CDR3 reads CAGPGTALNYGYTF. The CDR3 DNA sequence: TGTGCCGGTCCCGGGACAGCCCTTAACTATGGCTACACCTTC.

This clone occurred once. J is TRBJ1-1 and V is TRBV19; D might be TRBD1 (5 bases). CDR3 length: 14 residues. Germline V gene lookup returns CDR1 LNHDA and CDR2 SQIVND (reference sequence). The V end lost 1 base, the J end lost 3 bases, and 9 bases lay between the germline ends. The CDR3 sequence is CASSIAGGDTEAFF. The CDR3 nucleotides read TGTGCCAGTAGTATAGCCGGGGGGGACACTGAAGCTTTCTTT.

J is TRBJ2-7 and V is TRBV14; D is undetermined. This CDR3 is built from 16 residues. Germline lookup yields CDR1 SGHDN and CDR2 FVKESK. V lost 3 bases to trimming and J lost 0 bases, with 15 bases between them. The CDR3 region is CASSHGSAEYSYEQYF. The CDR3 nucleotides read TGTGCCAGCAGCCATGGATCCGCGGAGTACTCCTACGAGCAGTACTTC.

V usage is TRBV9 and J usage is TRBJ2-6; unclear D gene. V gave up 0 bases and J gave up 4 bases, with 11 bases separating them. Germline V gives CDR1 SGDLS, CDR2 YYNGEE. This CDR3 region has 16 residues. The CDR3 protein is CASSVGGWSGANVLTF. The CDR3 DNA reads TGTGCCAGCAGCGTAGGGGGATGGTCCGGGGCCAACGTCCTGACTTTC.

As to this clone: Other DNA variants within this sample encode the same CDR3. This chain uses TRBV27 with TRBJ1-2; TRBD1 matches at 8 bases. This CDR3 is built from 13 residues. J lost 8 bases, V lost 5 bases, and 7 bases had no gene match. Looked up from germline, CDR1 is MNHEY and CDR2 is SMNVEV (reference sequence). CDR3 loop: CASSPRGLNGYTF. The CDR3 coding sequence is TGTGCCAGCAGTCCCAGGGGGCTCAACGGCTACACCTTC.